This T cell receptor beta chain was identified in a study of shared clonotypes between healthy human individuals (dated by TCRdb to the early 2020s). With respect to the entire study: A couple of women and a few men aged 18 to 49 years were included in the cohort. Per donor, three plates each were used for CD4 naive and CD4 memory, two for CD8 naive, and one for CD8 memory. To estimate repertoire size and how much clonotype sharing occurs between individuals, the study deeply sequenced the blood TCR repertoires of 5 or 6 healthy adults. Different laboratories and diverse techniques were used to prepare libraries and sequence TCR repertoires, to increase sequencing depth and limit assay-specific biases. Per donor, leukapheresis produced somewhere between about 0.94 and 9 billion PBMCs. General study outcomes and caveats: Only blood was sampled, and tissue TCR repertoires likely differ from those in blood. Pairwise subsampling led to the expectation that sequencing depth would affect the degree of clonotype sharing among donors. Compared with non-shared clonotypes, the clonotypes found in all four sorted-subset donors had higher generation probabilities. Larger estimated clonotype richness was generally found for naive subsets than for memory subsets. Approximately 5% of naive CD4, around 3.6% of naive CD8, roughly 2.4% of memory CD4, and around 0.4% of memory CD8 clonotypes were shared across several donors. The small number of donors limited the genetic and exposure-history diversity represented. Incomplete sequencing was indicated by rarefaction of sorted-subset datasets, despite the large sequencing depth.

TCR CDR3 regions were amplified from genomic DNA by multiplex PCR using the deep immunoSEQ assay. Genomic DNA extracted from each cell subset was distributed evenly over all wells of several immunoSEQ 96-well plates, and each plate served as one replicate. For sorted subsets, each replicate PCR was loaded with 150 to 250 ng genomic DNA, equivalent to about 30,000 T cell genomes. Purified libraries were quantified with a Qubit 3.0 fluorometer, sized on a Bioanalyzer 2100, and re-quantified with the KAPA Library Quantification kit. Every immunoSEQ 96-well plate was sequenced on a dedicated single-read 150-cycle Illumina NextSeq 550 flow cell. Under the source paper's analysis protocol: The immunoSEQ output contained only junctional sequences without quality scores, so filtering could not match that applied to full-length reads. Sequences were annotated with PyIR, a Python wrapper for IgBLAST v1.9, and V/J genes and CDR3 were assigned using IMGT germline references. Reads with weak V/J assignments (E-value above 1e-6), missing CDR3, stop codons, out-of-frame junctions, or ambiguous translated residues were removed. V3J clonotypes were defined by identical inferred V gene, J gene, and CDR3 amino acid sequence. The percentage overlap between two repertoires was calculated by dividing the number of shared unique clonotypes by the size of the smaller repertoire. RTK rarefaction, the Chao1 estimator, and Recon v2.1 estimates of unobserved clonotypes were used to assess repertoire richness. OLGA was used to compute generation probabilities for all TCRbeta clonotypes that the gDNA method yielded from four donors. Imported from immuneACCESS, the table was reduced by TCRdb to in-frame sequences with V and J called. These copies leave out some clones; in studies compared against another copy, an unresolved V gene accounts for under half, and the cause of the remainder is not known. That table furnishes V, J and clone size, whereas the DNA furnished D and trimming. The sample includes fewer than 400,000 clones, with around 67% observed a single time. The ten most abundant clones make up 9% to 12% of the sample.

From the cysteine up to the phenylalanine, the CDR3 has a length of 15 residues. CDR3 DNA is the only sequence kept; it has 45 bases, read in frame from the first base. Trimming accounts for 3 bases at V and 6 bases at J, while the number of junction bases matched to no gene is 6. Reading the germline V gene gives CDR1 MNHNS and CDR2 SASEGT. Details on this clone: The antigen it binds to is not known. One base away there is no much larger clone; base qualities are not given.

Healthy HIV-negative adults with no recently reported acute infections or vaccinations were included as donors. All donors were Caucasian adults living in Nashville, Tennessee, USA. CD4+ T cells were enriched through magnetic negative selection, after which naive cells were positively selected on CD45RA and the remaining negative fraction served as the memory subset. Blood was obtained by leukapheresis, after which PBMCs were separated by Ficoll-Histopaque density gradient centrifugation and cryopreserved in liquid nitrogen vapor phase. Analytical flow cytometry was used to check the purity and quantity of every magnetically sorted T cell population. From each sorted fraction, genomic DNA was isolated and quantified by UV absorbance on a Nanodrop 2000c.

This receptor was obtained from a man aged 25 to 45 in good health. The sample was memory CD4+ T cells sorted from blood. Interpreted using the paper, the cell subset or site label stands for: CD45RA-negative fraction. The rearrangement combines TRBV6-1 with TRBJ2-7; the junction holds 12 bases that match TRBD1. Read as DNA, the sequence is TGTGCCAGCAGTGACTCCGGGACAGGGGGCGGCGAGCAGTACTTC. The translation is CASSDSGTGGGEQYF.